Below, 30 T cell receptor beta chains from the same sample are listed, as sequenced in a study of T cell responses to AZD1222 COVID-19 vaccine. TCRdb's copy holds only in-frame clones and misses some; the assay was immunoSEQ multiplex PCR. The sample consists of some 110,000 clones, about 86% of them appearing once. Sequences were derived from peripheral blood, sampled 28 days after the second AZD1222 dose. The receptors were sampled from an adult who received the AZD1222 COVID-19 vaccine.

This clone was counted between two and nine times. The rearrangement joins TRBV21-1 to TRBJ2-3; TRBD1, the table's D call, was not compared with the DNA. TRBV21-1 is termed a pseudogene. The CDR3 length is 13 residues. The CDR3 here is CARYRGSTDTQYF. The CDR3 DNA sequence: TGTGCCAGGTACAGGGGTAGCACAGATACGCAGTATTTT.

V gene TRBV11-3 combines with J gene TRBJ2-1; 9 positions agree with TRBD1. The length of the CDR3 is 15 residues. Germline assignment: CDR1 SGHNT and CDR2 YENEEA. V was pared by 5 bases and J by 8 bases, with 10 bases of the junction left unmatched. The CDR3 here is CASSQLGQGWDEQFF. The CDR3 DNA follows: TGTGCCAGCAGCCAGTTGGGACAGGGTTGGGATGAGCAGTTCTTC.

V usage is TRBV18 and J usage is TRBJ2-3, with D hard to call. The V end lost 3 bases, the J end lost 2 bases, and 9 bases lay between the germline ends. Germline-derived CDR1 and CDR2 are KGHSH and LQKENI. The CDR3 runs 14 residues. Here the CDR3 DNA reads TGTGCCAGCTCACCTCGTCAGGCCACAGATACGCAGTATTTT. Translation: CASSPRQATDTQYF.

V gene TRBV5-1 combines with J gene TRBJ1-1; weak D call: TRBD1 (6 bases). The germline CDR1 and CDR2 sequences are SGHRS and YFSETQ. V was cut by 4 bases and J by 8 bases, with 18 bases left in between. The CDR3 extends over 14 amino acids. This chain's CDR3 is CASSQSFRTVEAFF. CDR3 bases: TGCGCCAGCAGCCAATCCTTTAGGACAGTCGAAGCTTTCTTT.

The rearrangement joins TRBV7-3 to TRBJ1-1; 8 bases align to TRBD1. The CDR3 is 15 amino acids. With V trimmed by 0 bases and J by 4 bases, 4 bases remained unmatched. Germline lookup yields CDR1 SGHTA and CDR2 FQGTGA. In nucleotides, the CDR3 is TGTGCCAGCAGCTTAACGACAGGGGCGATCACTGAAGCTTTCTTT. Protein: CASSLTTGAITEAFF.

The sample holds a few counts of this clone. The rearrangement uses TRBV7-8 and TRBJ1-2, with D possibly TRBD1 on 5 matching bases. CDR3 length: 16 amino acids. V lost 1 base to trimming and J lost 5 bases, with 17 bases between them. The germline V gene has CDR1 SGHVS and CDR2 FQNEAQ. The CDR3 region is CASSLGGPPTSYGYTF. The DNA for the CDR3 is TGTGCCAGCAGCTTAGGGGGACCGCCTACTTCTTATGGCTACACCTTC.

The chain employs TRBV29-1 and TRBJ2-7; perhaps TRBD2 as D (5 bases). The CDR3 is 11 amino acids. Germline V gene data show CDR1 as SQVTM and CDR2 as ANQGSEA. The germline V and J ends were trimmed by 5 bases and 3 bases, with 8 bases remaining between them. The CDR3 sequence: CSVQRNYEQYF. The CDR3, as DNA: TGCAGCGTTCAGCGGAACTACGAGCAGTACTTC.

CDR3 bases: TGTGCCAGCAGTCCGGTGTCGGGGTACCAAGAGACCCAGTACTTC. Its protein is CASSPVSGYQETQYF. The J gene is TRBJ2-5, the V gene TRBV6-5, with D possibly TRBD2 on 5 matching bases. The CDR3 sequence is 15 residues long. Trimming pared 5 bases from V and 0 bases from J, leaving 13 bases between. Germline-derived CDR1 and CDR2 are MNHEY and SVGAGI.

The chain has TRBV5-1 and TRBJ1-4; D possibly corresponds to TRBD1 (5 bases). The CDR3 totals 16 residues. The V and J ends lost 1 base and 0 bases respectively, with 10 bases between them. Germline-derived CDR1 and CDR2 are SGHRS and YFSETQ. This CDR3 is CASSLFGAPTNEKLFF. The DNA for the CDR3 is TGCGCCAGCAGCTTGTTCGGGGCCCCAACTAATGAAAAACTGTTTTTT.

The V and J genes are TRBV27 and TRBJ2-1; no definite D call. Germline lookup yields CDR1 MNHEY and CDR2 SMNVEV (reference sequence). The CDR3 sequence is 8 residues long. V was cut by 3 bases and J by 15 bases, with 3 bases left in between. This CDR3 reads CASSFSFF. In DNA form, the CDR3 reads TGTGCCAGCAGTTTTTCGTTCTTC.

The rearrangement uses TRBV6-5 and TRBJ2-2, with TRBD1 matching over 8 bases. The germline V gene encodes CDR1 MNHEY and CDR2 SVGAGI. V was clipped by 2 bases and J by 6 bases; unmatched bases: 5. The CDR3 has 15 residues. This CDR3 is CASSYNRGSAGELFF. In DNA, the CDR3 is TGTGCCAGCAGTTACAACAGGGGGAGTGCCGGGGAGCTGTTTTTT.

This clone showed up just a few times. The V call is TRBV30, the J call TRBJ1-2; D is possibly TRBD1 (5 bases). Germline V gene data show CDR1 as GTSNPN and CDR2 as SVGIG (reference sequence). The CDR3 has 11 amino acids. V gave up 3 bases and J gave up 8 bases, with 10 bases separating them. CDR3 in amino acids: CAWRKGYGYTF. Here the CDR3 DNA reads TGTGCCTGGAGAAAGGGGTACGGCTACACCTTC.

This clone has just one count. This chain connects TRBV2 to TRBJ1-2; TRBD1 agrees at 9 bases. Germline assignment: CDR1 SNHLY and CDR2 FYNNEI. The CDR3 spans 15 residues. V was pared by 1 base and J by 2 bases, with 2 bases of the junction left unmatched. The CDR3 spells CASSEGGTGNYGYTF. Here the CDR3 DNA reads TGTGCCAGCAGTGAAGGAGGGACAGGGAACTATGGCTACACCTTC.

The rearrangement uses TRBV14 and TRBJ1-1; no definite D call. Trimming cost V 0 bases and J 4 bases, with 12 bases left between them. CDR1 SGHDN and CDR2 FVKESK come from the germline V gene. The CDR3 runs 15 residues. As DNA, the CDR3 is TGTGCCAGCAGCCAAGACGTCAACAGAGCCACTGAAGCTTTCTTT. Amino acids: CASSQDVNRATEAFF.

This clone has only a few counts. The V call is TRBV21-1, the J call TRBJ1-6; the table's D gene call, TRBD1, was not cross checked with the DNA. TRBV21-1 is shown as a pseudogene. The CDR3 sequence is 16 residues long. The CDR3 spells CASSNFWQGDHSPLHF. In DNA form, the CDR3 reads TGTGCCAGCAGCAATTTCTGGCAGGGGGATCATTCACCCCTCCACTTT.

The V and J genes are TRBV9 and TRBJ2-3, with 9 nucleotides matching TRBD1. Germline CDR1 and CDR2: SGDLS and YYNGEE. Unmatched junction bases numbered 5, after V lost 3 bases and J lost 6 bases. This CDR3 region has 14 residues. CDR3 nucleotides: TGTGCCAGCAGCGCCGGACAGGGGCCCGATACGCAGTATTTT. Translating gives CASSAGQGPDTQYF.

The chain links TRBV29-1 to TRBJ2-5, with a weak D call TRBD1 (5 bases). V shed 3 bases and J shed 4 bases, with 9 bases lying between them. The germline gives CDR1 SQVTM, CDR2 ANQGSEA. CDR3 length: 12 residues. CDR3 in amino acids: CSVDSRAETQYF. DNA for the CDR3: TGCAGCGTTGACTCCAGGGCAGAGACCCAGTACTTC.

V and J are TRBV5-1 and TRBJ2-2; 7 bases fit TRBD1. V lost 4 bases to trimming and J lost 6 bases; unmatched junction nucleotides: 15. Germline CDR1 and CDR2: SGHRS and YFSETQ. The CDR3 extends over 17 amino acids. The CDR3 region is CASSAAEAQGVAGELFF. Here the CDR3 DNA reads TGCGCCAGCAGCGCGGCGGAGGCGCAGGGGGTTGCCGGGGAGCTGTTTTTT.

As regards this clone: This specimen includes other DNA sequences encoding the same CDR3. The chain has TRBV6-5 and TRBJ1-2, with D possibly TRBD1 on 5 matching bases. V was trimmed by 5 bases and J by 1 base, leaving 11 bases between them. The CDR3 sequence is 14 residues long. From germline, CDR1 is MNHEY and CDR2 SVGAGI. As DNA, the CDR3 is TGTGCCAGCAGTCGAGACAGAGATAACTATGGCTACACCTTC. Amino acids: CASSRDRDNYGYTF.

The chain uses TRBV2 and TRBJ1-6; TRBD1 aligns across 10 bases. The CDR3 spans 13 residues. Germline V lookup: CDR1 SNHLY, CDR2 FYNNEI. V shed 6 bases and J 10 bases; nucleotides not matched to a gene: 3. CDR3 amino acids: CASRGTGESPLHF. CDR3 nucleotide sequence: TGTGCCAGCAGAGGGACAGGGGAATCACCCCTCCACTTT.

CDR3 DNA: TGTGCCAGCTCACCACGATTACTAGCGGAGAGCTCCTACGAGCAGTACTTC. Translated: CASSPRLLAESSYEQYF. The chain combines TRBV18 with TRBJ2-7; 8 bases fit TRBD2. The V gene's germline CDR1 is KGHSH and CDR2 LQKENI. V shed 1 base and J 0 bases; nucleotides not matched to a gene: 8. The CDR3 has 17 amino acids.

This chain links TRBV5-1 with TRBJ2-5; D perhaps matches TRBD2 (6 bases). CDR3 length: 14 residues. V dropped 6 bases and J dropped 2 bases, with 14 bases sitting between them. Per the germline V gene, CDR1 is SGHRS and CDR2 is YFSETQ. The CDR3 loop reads CASKMGLTQETQYF. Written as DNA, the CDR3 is TGCGCCAGCAAAATGGGACTGACGCAAGAGACCCAGTACTTC.

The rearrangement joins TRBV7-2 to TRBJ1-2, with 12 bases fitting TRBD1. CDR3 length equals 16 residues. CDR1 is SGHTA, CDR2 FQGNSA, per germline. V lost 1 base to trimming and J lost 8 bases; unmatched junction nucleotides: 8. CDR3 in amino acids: CASSLGWDRGRRGYTF. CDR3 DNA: TGTGCCAGCAGCTTAGGTTGGGACAGGGGGCGTCGGGGCTACACCTTC.

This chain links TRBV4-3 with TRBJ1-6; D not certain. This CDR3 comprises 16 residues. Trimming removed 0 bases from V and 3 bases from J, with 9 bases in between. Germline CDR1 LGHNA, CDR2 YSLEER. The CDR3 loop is CASSQELGIYNSPLHF. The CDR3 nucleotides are TGCGCCAGCAGCCAAGAGCTGGGGATCTATAATTCACCCCTCCACTTT.

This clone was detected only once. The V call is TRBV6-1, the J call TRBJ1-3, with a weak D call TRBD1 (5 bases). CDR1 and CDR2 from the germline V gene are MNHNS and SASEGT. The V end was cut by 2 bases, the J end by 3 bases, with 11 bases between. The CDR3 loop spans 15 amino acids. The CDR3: CASSEPGGIGNTIYF. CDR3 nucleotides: TGTGCCAGCAGTGAACCCGGGGGGATTGGAAACACCATATATTTT.

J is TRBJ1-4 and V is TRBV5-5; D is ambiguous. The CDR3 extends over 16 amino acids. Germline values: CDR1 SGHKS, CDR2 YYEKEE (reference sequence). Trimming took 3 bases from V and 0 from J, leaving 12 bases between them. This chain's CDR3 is CASSSLSTATNEKLFF. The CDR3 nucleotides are TGTGCCAGCAGCTCCCTATCAACTGCAACTAATGAAAAACTGTTTTTT.

The CDR3 DNA is TGTGCCAGCAGCCAAGTACAGGGGGGAGAAGAAAAACTGTTTTTT. It specifies CASSQVQGGEEKLFF. The J gene is TRBJ1-4, the V gene TRBV3-1 (or the pseudogene TRBV3-2); 8 bases agree with TRBD1. The V and J ends lost 1 base and 8 bases, in that order; junction bases with no gene match: 6. CDR1 and CDR2 (germline): LGHDT, YNNKEL (reference sequence). The CDR3 spans 15 residues.

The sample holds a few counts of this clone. As DNA, the CDR3 is TGTGCCAGCAGCTTCCGTCGAGCCCCCCAGGGCTATGGCTACACCTTC. This sequence encodes CASSFRRAPQGYGYTF. The chain recombines TRBV7-8 with TRBJ1-2; D is perhaps TRBD1 (5 bases). CDR1 is SGHVS, CDR2 FQNEAQ, per germline. The CDR3 consists of 16 residues. Trimming took 3 bases from V and 4 from J, leaving 18 bases between them. Based on the CDR3 plus reference TRBV7-8 and TRBJ1-2, the full variable domain is GAGVSQSPRYKVAKRGQDVALRCDPISGHVSLFWYQQALGQGPEFLTYFQNEAQLDKSGLPSDRFFAERPEGSVSTLKIQRTQQEDSAVYLCASSFRRAPQGYGYTFGSGTRLTVV.

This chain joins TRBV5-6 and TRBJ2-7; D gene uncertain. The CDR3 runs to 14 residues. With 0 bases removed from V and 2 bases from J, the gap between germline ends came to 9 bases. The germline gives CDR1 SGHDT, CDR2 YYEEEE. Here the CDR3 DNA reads TGTGCCAGCAGCTTGGTTGTAGTCCCCTACGAGCAGTACTTC. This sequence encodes CASSLVVVPYEQYF.

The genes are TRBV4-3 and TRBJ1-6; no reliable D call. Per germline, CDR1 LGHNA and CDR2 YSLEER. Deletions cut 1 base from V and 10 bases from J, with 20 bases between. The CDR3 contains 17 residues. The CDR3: CASSQGAGGMNSSPLHF. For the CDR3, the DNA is TGCGCCAGCAGCCAAGGGGCGGGCGGGATGAACTCCTCACCCCTCCACTTT.